This T cell receptor beta chain is from a study of T cells in Graves' hyperthyroidism and ophthalmopathy. Study-level results: Ophthalmopathy, which appeared later, was predicted by the model a median roughly 6.5 months before onset. Most thyroid clonotypes expanded above 0.001 appeared in blood too. Ophthalmopathy was told apart from stable hyperthyroidism by a 13 V-J model.

Germline CDR1 SGHRS, CDR2 YFSETQ. V was pared by 5 bases and J by 5 bases, with 11 bases between. There are 13 residues in the CDR3. About this clonotype: Its antigen remains unidentified.

Disease duration was under 3 months in the ophthalmopathy patients, who also had a Clinical Activity Score of at least 3 and a NOSPECS grade of at least 4. What was amplified from RNA transcripts were TCR beta CDR3 regions. HTBI primers were used for first-round RT-PCR of the TCR CDR3. TCRdb redid the calling of the multiplex PCR reads with MiXCR, one entry per CDR3 protein. Of roughly 400,000 distinct CDR3 sequences in the sample, about an eighth are singletons; the top ten hold 28%. The clonotype was recovered from a man between 45 and 60 years old with Graves' ophthalmopathy. The V and J genes are TRBV5-1 and TRBJ2-1; maybe TRBD2 (5 bases). The sample was blood. CDR3 residues: CASRPGSNNEQFF. Here the CDR3 DNA reads TGCGCCAGCAGGCCGGGGTCCAACAATGAGCAGTTCTTC.